These 21 T cell receptor beta chains share one sample of origin, sequenced in a study of molecular identifiers for immune sequencing clone quantification. TCRdb reprocessed the PCR reads with MiXCR, giving one entry per CDR3 protein. The data show about 630,000 distinct CDR3 sequences, 25% seen once. Sequenced input: naive CD8+ T cells from blood, with Jurkat cell RNA spiked in. Stated subset: FACS-sorted CD8+CD4-CCR7+CD45RA+ naive T cells. These TCRs come from a human donor in good health. Some libraries in this study had Jurkat cell RNA spiked in.

This clonotype was counted a few times. The rearrangement uses TRBV20-1 and TRBJ2-7, with D tentatively TRBD2 (6 bases). With 0 bases removed from V and 2 bases from J, the gap between germline ends came to 14 bases. Looked up from germline, CDR1 is DFQATT and CDR2 is SNEGSKA (reference sequence). The CDR3 extends over 15 amino acids. The CDR3 sequence: CSARDYGRSTYEQYF. The CDR3 region has the DNA TGCAGTGCTAGAGATTATGGGAGGTCAACCTACGAGCAGTACTTC.

This clonotype was counted only a few times. This chain joins TRBV27 and TRBJ2-1; the match to TRBD1 covers 8 bases. The CDR3 contains 15 residues. Germline trimming cut 0 bases from V and 7 bases from J; bases unmatched to any gene: 5. Germline CDR1 is MNHEY and CDR2 is SMNVEV (reference sequence). The CDR3 spells CASSLSRTGSNEQFF. The CDR3 DNA is TGTGCCAGCAGTTTATCCCGGACAGGGTCGAATGAGCAGTTCTTC.

This clonotype was seen ten or more times. The V gene is TRBV9, the J gene TRBJ2-2; D possibly matches TRBD1 or TRBD2 (5 bases each). Trimming took off 4 bases at V and 0 bases at J, with 16 bases between the two ends. This CDR3 has 17 residues. The germline CDR1 and CDR2 sequences are SGDLS and YYNGEE. This CDR3 reads CASSQSGREPNTGELFF. DNA for the CDR3: TGTGCCAGCAGCCAAAGCGGCAGGGAACCGAACACCGGGGAGCTGTTTTTT.

Notes on this clonotype: Being one base from a much bigger clone, this may be a read error. The chain links TRBV2 to TRBJ2-5, with a tentative D call TRBD2 (6 bases). CDR1 SNHLY and CDR2 FYNNEI come from the germline V gene. The CDR3 sequence is 11 residues long. This CDR3 is CASATGETQHF. The CDR3 DNA reads as TGTGCCAGTGCCACGGGGGAGACCCAGCACTTC. The entire variable domain, with the rest obtained from reference TRBV2 and TRBJ2-5, is as follows: EPEVTQTPSHQVTQMGQEVILRCVPISNHLYFYWYRQILGQKVEFLVSFYNNEISEKSEIFDDQFSVERPDGSNFTLKIRSTKLEDSAMYFCASATGETQHFGPGTRLLVL.

This clonotype was detected only a few times. The chain is built from TRBV27 and TRBJ1-5; 10 nucleotides align to TRBD1. With 5 bases clipped from V and 5 bases from J, the junction kept 3 bases outside the gene matches. The CDR3 runs to 14 residues. Per germline, CDR1 MNHEY and CDR2 SMNVEV (reference sequence). This CDR3 is CASSMTGGYQPQHF. The DNA for the CDR3 is TGTGCCAGCAGTATGACAGGGGGCTATCAGCCCCAGCATTTT.

This clonotype has more than one count but fewer than ten. The V gene is TRBV7-9, the J gene TRBJ2-3; TRBD1 might be the D (6 bases). Germline V lookup: CDR1 SEHNR, CDR2 FQNEAQ (reference sequence). V shed 10 bases and J shed 0 bases, with 11 bases lying between them. CDR3 length equals 13 residues. CDR3 sequence reads: CATWTESTDTQYF. For the CDR3, the DNA is TGTGCCACTTGGACAGAAAGCACAGATACGCAGTATTTT. The full variable domain, in which reference TRBV7-9 and TRBJ2-3 provide the parts outside the CDR3, is DTGVSQNPRHKITKRGQNVTFRCDPISEHNRLYWYRQTLGQGPEFLTYFQNEAQLEKSRLLSDRFSAERPKGSFSTLEIQRTEQGDSAMYLCATWTESTDTQYFGPGTRLTVL.

This clonotype came up a few times. The J gene is TRBJ2-2, the V gene TRBV7-2; the D gene is possibly TRBD1 (6 bases). Germline V gives CDR1 SGHTA, CDR2 FQGNSA. This CDR3 spans 15 amino acids. The V gene lost 4 bases and the J gene lost 2 bases, with 11 bases spanning the gap. The CDR3 sequence: CASSSDSSNTGELFF. The CDR3 bases are TGTGCCAGCAGCTCGGACAGCTCAAACACCGGGGAGCTGTTTTTT.

The genes are TRBV28 and TRBJ2-2; 12 bases are shared with TRBD1. Germline V gives CDR1 MDHEN, CDR2 SYDVKM. The CDR3 contains 16 residues. J was trimmed by 5 bases and V by 7 bases; bases with no gene match: 8. The CDR3 DNA reads as TGTGCCAGCACACCGGGACAGGGGGCGAGTACCGGGGAGCTGTTTTTT. It yields the protein CASTPGQGASTGELFF.

The J gene is TRBJ1-5, the V gene TRBV4-3, with a tentative D call TRBD1 (5 bases). CDR1 LGHNA and CDR2 YSLEER come from the germline V gene. This CDR3 contains 18 residues. V was trimmed by 1 base and J by 2 bases, leaving 18 bases between them. The CDR3 region is CASSQGPSAGSGNQPQHF. The CDR3 nucleotides read TGCGCCAGCAGCCAAGGACCCTCCGCAGGGAGTGGCAATCAGCCCCAGCATTTT.

With regard to this clonotype: A much larger clonotype is one base distant, so this may be a read error. The V gene is TRBV13, the J gene TRBJ2-4; TRBD2 matches 7 bases. Germline assignment: CDR1 PRHDT and CDR2 FYEKMQ (reference sequence). This CDR3 contains 13 residues. In DNA, the CDR3 is TGTGCCAGCGGTAGACTAGCCAAAAACATTCTGTACTTC. It yields the protein CASGRLAKNILYF.

For this clonotype: A clone one base away is much larger, so this may be a read error. The chain uses TRBV3-1 and TRBJ2-3, with 7 bases identical to TRBD1. The germline gives CDR1 LGHDT, CDR2 YNNKEL (reference sequence). The CDR3 sequence is 13 residues long. The CDR3 DNA follows: TGTGCCAGCACCCCTACAGGGGCAGATACGCCGTATTTT. Translation: CASTPTGADTPYF.

Of note for this clonotype: The junction departs from the called germline gene at one end, perhaps through a read error. The gene calls are TRBV20-1 and TRBJ2-1; 12 bases match TRBD2. This CDR3 is built from 19 residues. The V gene's germline CDR1 is DFQATT and CDR2 SNEGSKA (reference sequence). The CDR3 loop is CSARDGTSGRAVPHNAQFF. The CDR3, as DNA: TGCAGTGCTAGAGACGGGACTAGCGGGCGGGCCGTCCCCCACAATGCGCAGTTCTTC.

This clonotype was observed a few times. This chain joins TRBV4-3 and TRBJ2-7, with 9 bases that match TRBD2. With V trimmed by 0 bases and J by 5 bases, 8 bases remained unmatched. Germline V gene sequence: CDR1 LGHNA, CDR2 YSLEER. The CDR3 runs to 16 residues. CDR3 DNA: TGCGCCAGCAGCCAAGAAGAGGTAGCGGGGGACCACGAGCAGTACTTC. It codes for CASSQEEVAGDHEQYF.

Note on this clonotype: A much larger clone is a single base away; this may be a read error. This sequence joins TRBV4-1 and TRBJ1-5, with 8 nucleotides matching TRBD1. Germline V gene lookup returns CDR1 MGHRA and CDR2 YSYEKL. The CDR3 is 15 residues long. CDR3 nucleotides: TGCGCCAGCAGCCCAAATCAGGGGGCTCATCAGCCCCGGCATTTT. Its translation: CASSPNQGAHQPRHF.

This clonotype was counted many times. J is TRBJ2-7 and V is TRBV5-4; D is tentatively TRBD1 or TRBD2 (5 bases each). CDR1 is SGHNT and CDR2 is YYREEE in the germline V gene (reference sequence). Deletions cut 4 bases from V and 0 bases from J, with 14 bases between. The CDR3 contains 15 residues. The CDR3 loop is CASSPLGGSSYEQYF. CDR3 nucleotide sequence: TGTGCCAGCAGCCCCCTTGGGGGAAGCTCCTACGAGCAGTACTTC.

This clonotype was detected only a few times. This CDR3 is missing its conserved last phenylalanine or tryptophan, likely due to a read error. This rearrangement joins TRBV12-3 or TRBV12-4 to TRBJ2-2; D remains unclear. CDR3 size: 17 residues. V was trimmed by 2 bases and J by 0 bases, leaving 13 bases between them. In DNA, the CDR3 is TGTGCCAGCAGTTTAATTTCGGCGTTCGCGAACACCGGGGAGCTGTTTCTT. Translation: CASSLISAFANTGELFL.

Concerning this clonotype itself: Just one base apart from a much larger clone, this may be a read error. The chain joins TRBV5-3 to TRBJ2-5; 7 bases are shared with TRBD1. TRBV5-3 is an open reading frame whose function is uncertain. The CDR3 runs 16 residues. The CDR3 here is CASSSSPVTGQETQYF. The CDR3 nucleotides are TGTGCCAGCAGCTCCTCCCCCGTGACAGGGCAAGAGACCCAGTACTTC.

The chain links TRBV15 to TRBJ1-2; 7 bases line up with TRBD1. From germline, CDR1 is LNHNV and CDR2 YYDKDF (reference sequence). The CDR3 contains 15 residues. With V trimmed by 1 base and J by 8 bases, 10 bases remained unmatched. DNA for the CDR3: TGTGCCACCAGCAGAGTAGGAGAGGGGGCGAGGGGCTACACCTTC. Protein product: CATSRVGEGARGYTF. Together with reference TRBV15 and TRBJ1-2, the CDR3 gives the full variable domain: DAMVIQNPRYQVTQFGKPVTLSCSQTLNHNVMYWYQQKSSQAPKLLFHYYDKDFNNEADTPDNFQSRRPNTSFCFLDIRSPGLGDTAMYLCATSRVGEGARGYTFGSGTRLTVV.

This clonotype was recorded at least ten times. The genes are TRBV5-5 and TRBJ1-4, with D possibly TRBD1 on 6 matching bases. Trimming cost V 2 bases and J 4 bases, with 12 bases left between them. The CDR3 has 15 residues. CDR1 SGHKS and CDR2 YYEKEE come from the germline V gene (reference sequence). The CDR3 bases are TGTGCCAGCAGCTTTGGGGGCGCCGATAATGAAAAACTGTTTTTT. Amino acids: CASSFGGADNEKLFF.

At least ten counts were recorded for this clonotype. The chain has TRBV7-9 and TRBJ1-5; D is uncertain. V shed 5 bases and J shed 0 bases, with 8 bases lying between them. Germline values: CDR1 SEHNR, CDR2 FQNEAQ (reference sequence). This CDR3 is 14 amino acids long. CDR3 DNA: TGTGCCAGCAGCCCGACGGATAGCAATCAGCCCCAGCATTTT. Amino acids: CASSPTDSNQPQHF.

Concerning this clonotype itself: A much larger clone lies one base from this, so it may be a read error. The chain links TRBV29-1 to TRBJ1-1, with 9 nucleotides matching TRBD1. The CDR3 is 13 amino acids. V was pared by 6 bases and J by 5 bases, with 7 bases of the junction left unmatched. The germline V gene has CDR1 SQVTM and CDR2 ANQGSEA. CDR3 DNA: TGCAGCGTATCGGACAGGGGTCAAACTGAAGCTTTCTTT. Encoded protein: CSVSDRGQTEAFF.